Sequencing of this T cell receptor (beta chain) was carried out in a study of T cells in Graves' hyperthyroidism and ophthalmopathy. Study-wide findings and caveats: Clonotypes that were expanded in thyroid above 0.001 mostly appeared in blood too. Ophthalmopathy was told apart from stable hyperthyroidism by a 13 V-J model.

Regions amplified from RNA transcripts were the TCR beta CDR3 regions. HTBI primers drove first-round RT-PCR of the TCR CDR3. TCRdb redid the calling of the multiplex PCR reads with MiXCR, one entry per CDR3 protein. This sample has hundreds of thousands of distinct CDR3 sequences, with approximately 16% found just once. Thyroid ultrasound and orbital computed tomography, with clinical symptoms and serum thyroxine and TRAb, informed diagnoses. A few counts support this clonotype. Antigen: not known. The TCR originated in a woman under 30 with Graves' hyperthyroidism. The sequenced sample consisted of blood.

This CDR3 reads CASSQKQGVTEAFF. CDR3 nucleotides: TGTGCCAGCTCACAGAAACAGGGAGTGACTGAAGCTTTCTTT. The chain is built from TRBV18 and TRBJ1-1; weak D call: TRBD1 (6 bases). Germline V gene data show CDR1 as KGHSH and CDR2 as LQKENI. The CDR3 loop spans 14 amino acids. Trimming shortened V by 4 bases and J by 5 bases, and 14 bases separated the two germline ends.